This is a list of T cell receptor beta chains from one sample in a study of Graves' ophthalmopathy and Graves' hyperthyroidism. MiXCR, run by TCRdb on the multiplex PCR reads, gives a single entry per CDR3 protein. Among around 590,000 distinct CDR3 sequences listed, approximately 35% were seen once. The source material was peripheral blood or thyroid tissue (not recorded which). The receptors were gathered from an adult man with Graves' hyperthyroidism. The CDR3 runs from the conserved cysteine through the conserved F or W. D genes are given only for firm matches. Clone sizes are given selectively: once, few, many, or a class where the clone is expanded.

CDR3: CASSLGVNSPLHF
DNA: TGTGCCAGCAGCCTAGGGGTTAATTCACCCCTCCACTTT
V: TRBV7-9
D: .
J: TRBJ1-6
size: many

CDR3: CSLEGVDRTSSSYEQYF
DNA: TGCAGCTTGGAGGGGGTGGACAGGACCTCAAGCTCCTACGAGCAGTACTTC
V: TRBV29-1
D: .
J: TRBJ2-7
size: .

CDR3: CASSELSSGANVLTF
DNA: TGCGCCAGCAGCGAGTTAAGCTCTGGGGCCAACGTCCTGACTTTC
V: TRBV5-1
D: .
J: TRBJ2-6
size: many

CDR3: CASSYTLGQGQETQYF
DNA: TGTGCCAGCAGTTACACCTTGGGACAGGGACAAGAGACCCAGTACTTC
V: TRBV6-5
D: TRBD1
J: TRBJ2-5
size: few

CDR3: CASSLLAGGEDTQYF
DNA: TGTGCCAGCAGTCTACTAGCGGGAGGCGAAGATACGCAGTATTTT
V: TRBV2
D: TRBD2
J: TRBJ2-3
size: few

CDR3: CSAYRGGHEQYF
DNA: TGCAGTGCTTACAGGGGGGGTCACGAGCAGTACTTC
V: TRBV20-1
D: .
J: TRBJ2-7
size: many

CDR3: CASSFNDYGYTF
DNA: TGTGCCAGCAGCTTTAACGACTATGGCTACACCTTC
V: TRBV5-4
D: .
J: TRBJ1-2
size: many

CDR3: CASSGRQSSYGYTF
DNA: TGTGCCAGCAGCGGGAGACAGAGCTCCTATGGCTACACCTTC
V: TRBV2
D: .
J: TRBJ1-2
size: .

CDR3: CASSSPSASYEQYF
DNA: TGTGCCAGCAGCTCTCCTAGCGCCTCCTACGAGCAGTACTTC
V: TRBV5-4
D: .
J: TRBJ2-7
size: many

CDR3: CASSHRTGKETQYF
DNA: TGTGCTAGCAGCCATCGGACAGGCAAAGAGACCCAGTACTTC
V: TRBV7-7
D: TRBD1
J: TRBJ2-5
size: .

CDR3: CASSWSTRGYEQYF
DNA: TGTGCCAGCAGTTGGAGCACCCGGGGGTACGAGCAGTACTTC
V: TRBV2
D: .
J: TRBJ2-7
size: few

CDR3: CASSPAPQGSRGLYEQYF
DNA: TGCGCCAGCAGCCCAGCTCCCCAGGGGTCGAGGGGGTTGTACGAGCAGTACTTC
V: TRBV5-1
D: .
J: TRBJ2-7
size: many

CDR3: CASSLRDRDTYEQYF
DNA: TGTGCCAGCAGCCTCCGGGACAGGGATACGTACGAGCAGTACTTC
V: TRBV25-1
D: TRBD1
J: TRBJ2-7
size: .

CDR3: CASRMRGLVNGYTF
DNA: TGTGCCAGCAGAATGAGGGGGCTGGTGAATGGCTACACCTTC
V: TRBV12-3/TRBV12-4
D: TRBD1
J: TRBJ1-2
size: .

CDR3: CATSDLRRETEHF
DNA: TGTGCCACCAGTGATTTGCGAAGGGAGACTGAGCATTTT
V: TRBV24-1
D: .
J: TRBJ1-5
size: .

CDR3: CASSNRADTYEQYF
DNA: TGTGCCAGCAGTAACCGAGCGGACACCTACGAGCAGTACTTC
V: TRBV7-9
D: .
J: TRBJ2-7
size: many

CDR3: CSVLLVGETIYF
DNA: TGCAGCGTTCTGTTGGTGGGAGAGACCATATATTTT
V: TRBV29-1
D: .
J: TRBJ1-3
size: .

CDR3: CASSSPSGRGAEQYF
DNA: TGTGCCAGCAGTTCCCCTAGCGGGAGGGGGGCCGAGCAGTACTTC
V: TRBV6-5
D: TRBD2
J: TRBJ2-7
size: .

CDR3: CASRKQGTEPYEQYF
DNA: TGTGCCAGCAGGAAACAGGGCACCGAACCCTACGAGCAGTACTTC
V: TRBV6-5
D: .
J: TRBJ2-7
size: .

CDR3: CASSLGGTSYNEQFF
DNA: TGCGCCAGCAGCTTGGGCGGGACATCCTACAATGAGCAGTTCTTC
V: TRBV5-1
D: .
J: TRBJ2-1
size: few

CDR3: CASSLYGQGRGPGELFF
DNA: TGTGCCAGCAGCCTCTATGGACAGGGGAGGGGACCGGGGGAGCTGTTTTTT
V: TRBV5-4
D: TRBD1
J: TRBJ2-2
size: .

CDR3: CASSYVNDRGGGYTF
DNA: TGTGCCAGCAGTTACGTCAACGACAGGGGTGGAGGCTACACCTTC
V: TRBV6-5
D: TRBD1
J: TRBJ1-2
size: .

CDR3: CASSSDDSSYEQYF
DNA: TGCGCCAGCAGCTCAGACGACAGCTCCTACGAGCAGTACTTC
V: TRBV5-1
D: .
J: TRBJ2-7
size: .

CDR3: CASSASDRDEQYF
DNA: TGTGCCAGCAGCGCCTCCGACAGGGACGAGCAGTACTTC
V: TRBV7-9
D: TRBD1
J: TRBJ2-7
size: many

CDR3: CASSGAKLLNTIYF
DNA: TGTGCCAGCAGTGGGGCAAAGCTCCTCAACACCATATATTTT
V: TRBV6-4
D: .
J: TRBJ1-3
size: .

CDR3: CASSVSARRYNEQFF
DNA: TGTGCCAGCAGTGTATCGGCGCGCCGATACAATGAGCAGTTCTTC
V: TRBV2
D: .
J: TRBJ2-1
size: .

CDR3: CATSRDTTPGVGSEAFF
DNA: TGTGCCACCAGCAGAGACACAACCCCGGGAGTTGGCTCGGAAGCTTTCTTT
V: TRBV15
D: .
J: TRBJ1-1
size: many

CDR3: CASSRDRLTNTEAFF
DNA: TGTGCCAGCTCACGGGACAGGCTAACGAACACTGAAGCTTTCTTT
V: TRBV18
D: TRBD1
J: TRBJ1-1
size: few

CDR3: CASSWGSAFDETQYF
DNA: TGTGCCAGCAGCTGGGGGTCAGCGTTCGATGAGACCCAGTACTTC
V: TRBV7-2
D: .
J: TRBJ2-5
size: many

CDR3: CALTSGLASADTQYF
DNA: TGTGCCCTAACCTCGGGACTAGCGAGCGCAGATACGCAGTATTTT
V: TRBV2
D: TRBD2
J: TRBJ2-3
size: .

CDR3: CASSPISTGYETQYF
DNA: TGTGCCAGCAGCCCCATCTCAACAGGGTACGAGACCCAGTACTTC
V: TRBV9
D: .
J: TRBJ2-5
size: few

CDR3: CAPGAGRAGNTIYF
DNA: TGTGCACCCGGGGCGGGGAGGGCTGGAAACACCATATATTTT
V: TRBV10-3
D: .
J: TRBJ1-3
size: .

CDR3: CASSNVGEVQYF
DNA: TGTGCCAGCTCAAATGTTGGGGAAGTGCAGTACTTC
V: TRBV18
D: .
J: TRBJ2-7
size: .

CDR3: CASSQGTAPGGEQYF
DNA: TGTGCCAGCAGCCAAGGAACAGCCCCTGGGGGGGAGCAGTACTTC
V: TRBV14
D: .
J: TRBJ2-7
size: many

CDR3: CSAASTSGGFTDTQYF
DNA: TGCAGTGCTGCTTCGACTAGCGGGGGTTTCACAGATACGCAGTATTTT
V: TRBV20-1
D: TRBD2
J: TRBJ2-3
size: .

CDR3: CSVELRGWNTEAFF
DNA: TGCAGCGTTGAACTTAGGGGATGGAACACTGAAGCTTTCTTT
V: TRBV29-1
D: .
J: TRBJ1-1
size: many

CDR3: CSVEGRAAGELFSGNTIYF
DNA: TGCAGCGTTGAGGGCAGGGCGGCCGGGGAGCTGTTCTCTGGAAACACCATATATTTT
V: TRBV29-1
D: .
J: TRBJ1-3
size: .

CDR3: CAISESQGVGEKLFF
DNA: TGTGCCATCAGTGAGTCACAAGGGGTTGGTGAAAAACTGTTTTTT
V: TRBV10-3
D: .
J: TRBJ1-4
size: many

CDR3: CSAPSMNTEAFF
DNA: TGCAGTGCTCCCTCAATGAACACTGAAGCTTTCTTT
V: TRBV20-1
D: .
J: TRBJ1-1
size: many

CDR3: CASSSSGRLEQYF
DNA: TGTGCCAGCTCATCCTCGGGACGTTTGGAGCAGTACTTC
V: TRBV18
D: .
J: TRBJ2-7
size: .

CDR3: CASSIDFGAETQYF
DNA: TGTGCCAGTAGTATAGATTTCGGGGCAGAGACCCAGTACTTC
V: TRBV19
D: .
J: TRBJ2-5
size: few

CDR3: CSARDLLSANYQETQYF
DNA: TGCAGTGCTAGAGACTTGCTTAGCGCGAATTACCAAGAGACCCAGTACTTC
V: TRBV20-1
D: .
J: TRBJ2-5
size: many

CDR3: CASTLQGRDRNTIYF
DNA: TGTGCCAGCACTCTACAGGGAAGGGATAGAAACACCATATATTTT
V: TRBV12-3/TRBV12-4
D: .
J: TRBJ1-3
size: many

CDR3: CASSLARTSGSTDTQYF
DNA: TGCGCCAGCAGCTTGGCCCGAACTAGCGGGAGCACAGATACGCAGTATTTT
V: TRBV5-1
D: TRBD2
J: TRBJ2-3
size: .

CDR3: CASSQGRGEAFYEQYF
DNA: TGTGCCAGCAGCCAAGGTCGGGGTGAAGCTTTCTACGAGCAGTACTTC
V: TRBV3-1
D: .
J: TRBJ2-7
size: .

CDR3: CASGLGTSSQETQYF
DNA: TGTGCTAGTGGTTTGGGGACTAGCAGTCAAGAGACCCAGTACTTC
V: TRBV12-3/TRBV12-4
D: TRBD2
J: TRBJ2-5
size: few

CDR3: CASSNRGHYGYTF
DNA: TGTGCCAGTAGTAACAGGGGTCACTATGGCTACACCTTC
V: TRBV19
D: TRBD1
J: TRBJ1-2
size: .

CDR3: CASSSTRGQETQYF
DNA: TGTGCCAGCAGCTCTACCCGGGGGCAGGAGACCCAGTACTTC
V: TRBV7-9
D: .
J: TRBJ2-5
size: many

CDR3: CASSPPAGEGYTF
DNA: TGTGCCAGCAGCCCCCCAGCTGGGGAGGGCTACACCTTC
V: TRBV7-9
D: .
J: TRBJ1-2
size: many

CDR3: CAISIAGGAYGYTF
DNA: TGTGCCATCAGCATAGCGGGGGGGGCCTATGGCTACACCTTC
V: TRBV10-3
D: .
J: TRBJ1-2
size: .

CDR3: CASSQPERGVREQYF
DNA: TGCGCCAGCAGCCAACCGGAAAGGGGGGTACGGGAGCAGTACTTC
V: TRBV4-1
D: .
J: TRBJ2-7
size: .

CDR3: CSVLWNSGNTIYF
DNA: TGCAGCGTCCTGTGGAACTCTGGAAACACCATATATTTT
V: TRBV29-1
D: .
J: TRBJ1-3
size: many